The present TCR beta chain was sequenced within a study of cytomegalovirus exposure and HLA in healthy donors. Study in general: Prior work identified 95 million to 120 million unique TCR beta sequences in 150 million to 200 million T cells. For the roughly 370 genotyped donors, around 76% fell within the Caucasian-associated ancestry cluster.

This clone was recorded once. Its antigen is unidentified. Points from the study as a whole: Later genetic work tied a missense DCLRE1C variant to beta-chain V and J trimming. Presence/absence analyses supposed approximately even sequencing depth among donors.

The CDR3 is 15 residues long. The germline V gene has CDR1 SGHRS and CDR2 YFSETQ. The ends lost 0 bases at V and 4 bases at J; junction bases unmatched: 4. Primers included in the PCR were 60 Vbeta and 13 Jbeta primers. Sequencing was performed with immunoSEQ multiplex PCR; in TCRdb, only in-frame clones are kept and a portion is missing. The top ten clones hold about an eighth of a sample with 90,000 to 130,000 clones, 76% of them seen once. Sequenced input: PBMCs. This clonotype was obtained from a man aged 30 to 45 in good health and CMV-seropositive. The rearrangement uses TRBV5-1 and TRBJ2-3, with 8 bases matching TRBD1. The CDR3 loop reads CASSLEWTGSDTQYF. The CDR3 DNA follows: TGCGCCAGCAGCTTGGAATGGACAGGGTCAGATACGCAGTATTTT.